This TCR beta chain was retrieved from a study of T cell changes during pregnancy in multiple sclerosis (dated by TCRdb to 2018 to 2020). Background on the whole study: In women with multiple sclerosis, the researchers looked at how the T cell repertoire shifted as pregnancy progressed.

The library relied on the immunoSEQ multiplex PCR assay. This is the immuneACCESS table as TCRdb keeps it, with only in-frame sequences that have V and J called. A part of the clones is gone; compared with another copy, unresolved V genes explain less than half, and the rest is unexplained. The sample has more than 85,000 clones on record, around 95% of them singletons. Of the sample, around 1.4% is held by the ten largest clones. A word on this clone: No antigen is known for it. The sample holds no much larger clone one base away, and base qualities are not on file.

V sheds 3 bases and J sheds 9 bases, leaving 13 bases between their ends. Based on the germline V gene, the CDR1 and CDR2 sequences are KGHSH and LQKENI. From its cysteine to its phenylalanine, the CDR3 spans 13 amino acids. Kept here is only the CDR3 DNA, which spans 39 bases and is read in frame from base 1. This receptor was taken from a female donor in good health, enrolled as a control in a pregnancy study. The chain employs TRBV18 and TRBJ2-3, and perhaps TRBD2 as D gene, on 5 matching bases. The sample here was peripheral blood, taken in the third trimester of pregnancy. The DNA is as follows: TGTGCCAGCTCACCGAAGGAGGAAACCACGCAGTATTTT. The encoded protein is CASSPKEETTQYF.